The 19 T cell receptor beta chains presented below share a single source sample, sequenced in a study of Graves' ophthalmopathy and Graves' hyperthyroidism. TCR beta CDR3 amplification used RNA transcripts. An opening RT-PCR round employed HTBI primers and preceded a second-round multiplex PCR. TCRdb called the multiplex PCR reads again in MiXCR, with one record for every CDR3 protein. The data hold about 340,000 distinct CDR3 sequences, with 17% observed a single time. Sequencing input: peripheral blood. The receptor source for this set is an adult man with Graves' ophthalmopathy.

In its sample, this clonotype was seen many times. The chain uses TRBV12-3 or TRBV12-4 and TRBJ2-7, with D tentatively TRBD2 (5 bases). With 0 bases removed from V and 7 bases from J, the gap between germline ends came to 13 bases. The CDR3 runs 14 residues. CDR3 sequence reads: CASSLARAVTEQYF. The CDR3 DNA sequence: TGTGCCAGCAGTTTAGCGCGGGCAGTAACGGAGCAGTACTTC.

This clonotype has just a few counts. The chain couples TRBV3-1 to TRBJ2-7; 8 bases match TRBD2. The ends lost 1 base at V and 6 bases at J; junction bases unmatched: 8. CDR3 length: 15 residues. Per germline, CDR1 LGHDT and CDR2 YNNKEL (reference sequence). Here the CDR3 reads CASSQVSGGLSEQYF. The CDR3 DNA reads TGTGCCAGCAGCCAAGTCAGCGGGGGTCTCAGCGAGCAGTACTTC.

In this sample, this clonotype turned up many times. The chain joins TRBV13 to TRBJ2-2, with D maybe TRBD1 (6 bases). Per the germline V gene, CDR1 is PRHDT and CDR2 is FYEKMQ (reference sequence). Deletions cut 10 bases from V and 1 base from J, with 19 bases between. The CDR3 is 16 amino acids. The CDR3 protein is CAIPGHLEGNTGELFF. CDR3 coding DNA: TGTGCCATTCCGGGACACCTCGAGGGGAACACCGGGGAGCTGTTTTTT.

The sample holds many counts of this clonotype. The J gene is TRBJ2-5, the V gene TRBV6-1, with a possible D match to TRBD1 (6 bases). Germline V lookup: CDR1 MNHNS, CDR2 SASEGT. V lost 3 bases and J 5 bases, leaving 16 bases between the germline ends. The CDR3 has 15 amino acids. The CDR3 region is CASSDPAGAVETQYF. The DNA for the CDR3 is TGTGCCAGCAGTGACCCCGCAGGGGCGGTGGAGACCCAGTACTTC.

This clonotype has ten or more counts. The V and J genes are TRBV12-3 or TRBV12-4 and TRBJ2-7; D gene ambiguous. Trimming took off 4 bases at V and 8 bases at J, with 9 bases between the two ends. This CDR3 has 11 residues. This CDR3 is CASSSMYQQYF. CDR3 sequence (DNA): TGTGCCAGCAGTTCGATGTACCAGCAGTACTTC.

The chain combines TRBV5-1 with TRBJ2-7, with 9 bases identical to TRBD2. The V segment lost 3 bases and the J segment 5 bases; nucleotides outside the gene matches: 6. Germline CDR1 reads SGHRS; CDR2 reads YFSETQ. This CDR3 comprises 14 residues. CDR3 DNA sequence: TGCGCCAGCAGCTCCGGGACTAGCTTCCACGAGCAGTACTTC. This codes for CASSSGTSFHEQYF. Full variable domain (rest looked up from reference TRBV5-1 and TRBJ2-7): KAGVTQTPRYLIKTRGQQVTLSCSPISGHRSVSWYQQTPGQGLQFLFEYFSETQRNKGNFPGRFSGRQFSNSRSEMNVSTLELGDSALYLCASSSGTSFHEQYFGPGTRLTVT.

The sample holds a few counts of this clonotype. Germline is not matched at one junction end, which may reflect a read error. V gene TRBV6-2 or TRBV6-3 combines with J gene TRBJ2-6, with D possibly being TRBD1 (5 bases). This CDR3 is built from 14 residues. Per germline, CDR1 MNHEY and CDR2 SVGEGT. As DNA, the CDR3 is TGTGCCAGCAGTTATCTCACTGGGGCCAACGTCCTGATTTTC. Translation: CASSYLTGANVLIF.

This clonotype appeared many times. The J gene is TRBJ1-1, the V gene TRBV20-1; 9 bases line up with TRBD1. The CDR3 has 15 amino acids. Losses at the gene ends were 3 bases for V and 2 bases for J; bases not matched to a gene: 7. CDR1 and CDR2 from the germline V gene are DFQATT and SNEGSKA (reference sequence). CDR3 residues: CSARGGTGPNTEAFF. Written as DNA, the CDR3 is TGCAGTGCTAGGGGGGGGACAGGGCCTAACACTGAAGCTTTCTTT.

The chain recombines TRBV7-9 with TRBJ2-2; D is ambiguous. CDR1 and CDR2 from the germline V gene are SEHNR and FQNEAQ (reference sequence). V was clipped by 2 bases and J by 1 base, with 5 bases between them. This CDR3 comprises 14 residues. In DNA, the CDR3 is TGTGCCAGCAGCTTAAGTTTGAACACCGGGGAGCTGTTTTTT. As protein: CASSLSLNTGELFF.

This sequence joins TRBV20-1 and TRBJ1-5; D not certain. V lost 5 bases to trimming and J lost 3 bases, with 17 bases between them. Germline values: CDR1 DFQATT, CDR2 SNEGSKA (reference sequence). This CDR3 spans 15 amino acids. Here the CDR3 reads CSAPGRGSNNQPQHF. CDR3 coding DNA: TGCAGTGCTCCGGGGAGAGGCAGTAACAATCAGCCCCAGCATTTT.

The chain links TRBV7-8 to TRBJ2-1; 14 nucleotides agree with TRBD2. Losses at the gene ends were 2 bases for V and 7 bases for J; bases not matched to a gene: 4. CDR1 and CDR2 (germline): SGHVS, FQNEAQ. CDR3 size: 16 residues. The CDR3 protein is CASSLPGLAGVNEQFF. The CDR3 DNA is TGTGCCAGCAGCTTACCGGGACTAGCGGGAGTTAATGAGCAGTTCTTC.

This clonotype showed up many times. CDR3 region: CAWSKPGTSGALGEQYF. The CDR3 DNA reads as TGTGCCTGGAGTAAACCCGGGACTAGCGGGGCCTTGGGAGAGCAGTACTTC. The genes are TRBV30 and TRBJ2-7; 13 bases fit TRBD2. Germline trimming cut 2 bases from V and 7 bases from J; bases unmatched to any gene: 14. Germline assignment: CDR1 GTSNPN and CDR2 SVGIG (reference sequence). The CDR3 loop spans 17 amino acids.

This clonotype was seen at least ten times. The CDR3 sequence: CASRTYNSPLHF. Here the CDR3 DNA reads TGTGCCAGCCGGACCTATAATTCACCCCTCCACTTT. The chain links TRBV6-2 or TRBV6-3 to TRBJ1-6; no clear D gene. V lost 8 bases and J 2 bases, leaving 4 bases between the germline ends. This CDR3 has 12 amino acids. Per the germline V gene, CDR1 is MNHEY and CDR2 is SVGEGT.

The chain carries TRBV27 and TRBJ2-5; D may correspond to TRBD1 or TRBD2 (5 bases each). The V and J ends lost 6 bases and 2 bases respectively, with 13 bases between them. Germline V lookup: CDR1 MNHEY, CDR2 SMNVEV (reference sequence). The length of the CDR3 is 14 residues. The CDR3 coding sequence is TGTGCCAGCAGGCCGCCGGGACGGCAAGAGACCCAGTACTTC. Its translation is CASRPPGRQETQYF.

This clonotype was found many times. V is TRBV6-5 and J is TRBJ2-7; no reliable D call. Germline V gene sequence: CDR1 MNHEY, CDR2 SVGAGI. The CDR3 covers 14 residues. V lost 6 bases, J lost 2 bases, and 14 bases lay in between. CDR3: CASRMTHQAYEQYF. CDR3 nucleotide sequence: TGTGCCAGCAGGATGACACATCAGGCCTACGAGCAGTACTTC.

This clonotype has ten or more counts. This rearrangement joins TRBV6-6 to TRBJ1-5; D is possibly TRBD1 (5 bases). Germline values: CDR1 MNHNY, CDR2 SVGAGI (reference sequence). Trimming pared 4 bases from V and 3 bases from J, leaving 28 bases between. The CDR3 loop spans 20 amino acids. In DNA form, the CDR3 reads TGTGCCAGCAGTTCGATACTGAGGAGCCGGACATCAGGGTACAATCAGCCCCAGCATTTT. It codes for CASSSILRSRTSGYNQPQHF.

This clonotype was seen many times. This chain links TRBV20-1 with TRBJ2-5; a weak D match, TRBD2 (5 bases). The germline gives CDR1 DFQATT, CDR2 SNEGSKA (reference sequence). V lost 1 base and J lost 6, with 12 bases in between. There are 13 residues in the CDR3. CDR3 sequence reads: CSARAAAVKTQYF. The CDR3 nucleotides read TGCAGTGCTAGAGCAGCGGCAGTAAAGACCCAGTACTTC.

This clonotype was detected ten times or more. This chain's CDR3 is CASSSSRTGTDIGELFF. In nucleotides, the CDR3 is TGTGCCAGCAGTTCTTCTCGGACCGGGACAGATATCGGGGAGCTGTTTTTT. The chain employs TRBV12-3 or TRBV12-4 and TRBJ2-2; 7 bases agree with TRBD1. This CDR3 spans 17 amino acids. Trimming removed 4 bases from V and 7 bases from J; junction bases left unmatched: 15.

This clonotype was recorded many times. This chain links TRBV6-1 with TRBJ1-2, with TRBD1 matching 8 bases. The V segment lost 6 bases and the J segment 11 bases; nucleotides outside the gene matches: 11. The germline gives CDR1 MNHNS, CDR2 SASEGT. The CDR3 extends over 13 amino acids. The chain's CDR3 is CASRLVDRGGYTF. The CDR3, as DNA: TGTGCCAGCAGGCTAGTTGACAGGGGTGGTTACACCTTC.